This T cell receptor (beta chain) was obtained from a study of CD8 T cells in Susac syndrome. After extraction with the RNeasy kit, roughly 0.45 to 1 ug of the RNA was reverse transcribed using random hexamers. TCRdb reanalysed the immunoSEQ multiplex PCR reads using MiXCR and keeps one entry per CDR3 protein. The sample lists approximately 79,000 distinct CDR3 sequences; approximately 94% were seen once. The V segment lost 7 bases and the J segment 5 bases; nucleotides outside the gene matches: 17. The CDR3 runs to 17 residues. CDR1 and CDR2 (germline): MDHEN, SYDVKM. This sequence joins TRBV28 and TRBJ2-1; 7 bases match TRBD2. Material: CD8+ T cells from PBMCs. This receptor was identified in a human donor with Susac syndrome. This CDR3 reads CASKVFSLRDYDNEQFF. The CDR3, as DNA: TGTGCCAGCAAAGTTTTTTCCCTCCGGGACTACGACAATGAGCAGTTCTTC.